This section outlines one TCR beta chain sequence together with its context. The antigen is unknown. Relapse was seen in all patients after autologous stem cell transplantation, and brentuximab vedotin exposure was variable. From thawed PBMCs, magnetic negative selection was used to isolate the CD8+ T cells. Relapsed/refractory classical Hodgkin lymphoma patients had complete, partial or progressive responses. This record belongs to a study of PD-1 blockade in classical Hodgkin lymphoma. Study-level findings and limits: Some patients began nivolumab under 1 year after ASCT. These patients were excluded from later analyses. CD4+ TCR diversity climbed significantly by C4D1, unlike CD8+ TCR diversity.

Measured with immunoSEQ multiplex PCR; TCRdb has only the in-frame clones, and not every one. Altogether roughly 12,000 clones are present, around 85% being singletons, with the ten largest covering approximately 25%. The CDR3 length is 15 residues. Trimming left V 0 bases short and J 5 bases short, with 14 bases between. The germline V gene has CDR1 SGHRS and CDR2 YFSETQ. Sequenced material: CD8+ T cells from blood, taken at baseline. The chain recombines TRBV5-1 with TRBJ2-5; weak D call: TRBD2 (5 bases). This TCR came from a human donor with classical Hodgkin lymphoma. The CDR3 is CASSLDPSRVETQYF. Written as DNA, the CDR3 is TGCGCCAGCAGCTTGGACCCCTCGAGGGTGGAGACCCAGTACTTC.